This T cell receptor beta chain was profiled in a study of blood T cell repertoires in COVID-19. V shed 1 base and J 4 bases; nucleotides not matched to a gene: 12. The germline V gene encodes CDR1 LNHDA and CDR2 SQIVND (reference sequence). The length of the CDR3 is 17 residues. TCRdb's table, derived via immunoSEQ multiplex PCR, lists solely in-frame clones and lacks some. This table has 80,000 or so clones, about four fifths appearing once. Sequencing input: peripheral blood. The chain uses TRBV19 and TRBJ1-2; TRBD1 matches at 7 bases. The sequence was collected from a man older than 75 with acute or convalescent COVID-19. The CDR3 reads CASSIGRKRDRSYGYTF. The CDR3 bases are TGTGCCAGTAGTATAGGGCGGAAGAGGGACAGAAGCTATGGCTACACCTTC.